This TCR beta chain was observed in a study of blood T cells in healthy people across ages. Trimming left V 3 bases short and J 6 bases short, with 9 bases between. CDR3 size: 12 residues. Germline values: CDR1 MNHNS, CDR2 SASEGT. Per sample, a minimum of 6.5 million PBMCs were isolated. This clonotype was recorded a few times. The authors ran a second PCR of roughly 6 to 11 cycles using a sample-barcoded 5' primer and a J-beta primer mix. The study obtained at least 2.5 million CDR3-containing paired-end reads from every sample. A single record per CDR3 protein comes from TCRdb applying MiXCR to the 5' RACE reads. Among roughly 1,500,000 distinct CDR3 sequences, around 35% were seen once, and the ten largest hold approximately 10%.

The chain carries TRBV6-1 and TRBJ2-7; D is unclear. Sequencing was done on a sample of blood. This TCR was recovered from a woman in her 30s in good health. The CDR3 DNA reads TGTGCCAGCAGTGATCTCGGCTCCGAGCAGTACTTC. Its protein product is CASSDLGSEQYF.